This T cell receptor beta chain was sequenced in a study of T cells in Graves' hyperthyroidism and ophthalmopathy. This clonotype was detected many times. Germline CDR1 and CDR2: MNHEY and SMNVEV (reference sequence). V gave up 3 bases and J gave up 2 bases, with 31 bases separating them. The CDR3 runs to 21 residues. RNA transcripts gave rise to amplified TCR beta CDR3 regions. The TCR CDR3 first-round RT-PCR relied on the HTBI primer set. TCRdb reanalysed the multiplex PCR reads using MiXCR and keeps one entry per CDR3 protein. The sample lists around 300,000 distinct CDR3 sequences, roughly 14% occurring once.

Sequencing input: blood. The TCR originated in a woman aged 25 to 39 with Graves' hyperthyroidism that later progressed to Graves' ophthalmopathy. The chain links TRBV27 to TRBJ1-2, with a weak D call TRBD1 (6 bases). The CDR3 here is CASSFYSALALRQDLNYGYTF. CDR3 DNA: TGTGCCAGCAGTTTCTATTCGGCTCTTGCGCTTAGACAGGATTTAAACTATGGCTACACCTTC.